This is a list of T cell receptor beta chains from one sample in a study of T cell changes during pregnancy in multiple sclerosis. Generated by immunoSEQ multiplex PCR, the TCRdb table keeps only in-frame clones and is missing some. Of about 89,000 clones in the sample, about 94% were seen once. Sequenced material: peripheral blood, taken in the third trimester of pregnancy. These receptors all come from a female donor with multiple sclerosis, enrolled in a pregnancy study. Each CDR3 is given with its conserved first and last residue. A D gene is named only where the DNA matches it firmly.

v_call: TRBV7-9; d_call: TRBD1; j_call: TRBJ1-2; cdr3_aa: CASSRIEGAYGYTF; cdr3_nt: TGTGCCAGCAGCCGGATCGAGGGGGCCTATGGCTACACCTTC
v_call: TRBV9; d_call: -; j_call: TRBJ2-1; cdr3_aa: CASSGPRESSYNEQFF; cdr3_nt: TGTGCCAGCAGCGGACCGAGGGAGAGCTCCTACAATGAGCAGTTCTTC
v_call: TRBV5-1; d_call: TRBD2; j_call: TRBJ2-3; cdr3_aa: CASSAGGPTDTQYF; cdr3_nt: TGCGCCAGCAGCGCGGGAGGGCCCACAGATACGCAGTATTTT
v_call: TRBV5-8; d_call: TRBD2; j_call: TRBJ2-5; cdr3_aa: CASSQGLAGVKETQYF; cdr3_nt: TGTGCCAGCAGCCAAGGACTAGCGGGAGTTAAAGAGACCCAGTACTTC
v_call: TRBV5-1; d_call: TRBD2; j_call: TRBJ2-3; cdr3_aa: CASSRTSGRFIDTQYF; cdr3_nt: TGCGCCAGCAGCAGGACTAGCGGGAGGTTTATCGATACGCAGTATTTT
v_call: TRBV9; d_call: -; j_call: TRBJ2-2; cdr3_aa: CASSIAGSGELFF; cdr3_nt: TGTGCCAGCAGTATTGCAGGGTCCGGGGAGCTGTTTTTT
v_call: TRBV29-1; d_call: -; j_call: TRBJ2-3; cdr3_aa: CSVTERGTDTQYF; cdr3_nt: TGCAGCGTTACCGAGCGGGGCACAGATACGCAGTATTTT
v_call: TRBV7-3; d_call: -; j_call: TRBJ2-2; cdr3_aa: CASSFSGNYTGELFF; cdr3_nt: TGTGCCAGCAGCTTTTCCGGGAATTACACCGGGGAGCTGTTTTTT
v_call: TRBV28; d_call: TRBD1; j_call: TRBJ1-4; cdr3_aa: CASRGDSYEKLFF; cdr3_nt: TGTGCCAGCAGAGGGGACAGCTATGAAAAACTGTTTTTT
v_call: TRBV27; d_call: TRBD2; j_call: TRBJ2-1; cdr3_aa: CASSSPGSSGSGEQFF; cdr3_nt: TGTGCCAGCAGTTCCCCTGGAAGTAGCGGGAGTGGGGAGCAGTTCTTC